A selection of T cell receptor beta chains follows, all from one sample in a study of cytomegalovirus exposure and HLA in healthy donors. Measured with immunoSEQ multiplex PCR; TCRdb has only the in-frame clones, and not every one. The sample lists 200,000 to 250,000 clones, about 81% occurring once. Sequenced material: PBMCs. Receptor source: a woman aged 40-49 years in good health and CMV-seronegative. The CDR3 runs from the conserved cysteine through the conserved F or W. The D gene is left open where the match is weak. Size tells how often a clone was seen (once, few, many) or the class of an expanded clone, and some rows leave it out.

J,V,size,D,DNA,CDR3
TRBJ2-7,TRBV30,.,.,TGTGCCTGGAGTGTTGGGGGGGCCCTTTACGAGCAGTACTTC,CAWSVGGALYEQYF
TRBJ2-7,TRBV27,once,TRBD1,TGTGCCAGCAGTTTAACAGGGGGAATCGGCGAGCAGTACTTC,CASSLTGGIGEQYF
TRBJ2-3,TRBV10-1,.,.,TGCGCCACCGGGACAGGGCTAGCGGGAGTCTCAGATACGCAGTATTTT,CATGTGLAGVSDTQYF
TRBJ2-1,TRBV10-1,.,TRBD2,TGCGCCAGCAGTCCACTGGGGGGTAGCGGGACTTACAATGAGCAGTTCTTC,CASSPLGGSGTYNEQFF
TRBJ2-7,TRBV5-4,.,.,TGTGCCAGCAGCTTGTGGGGGGACTACGAGCAGTACTTC,CASSLWGDYEQYF
TRBJ2-5,TRBV9,.,TRBD2,TGTGCCAGCAGCGTAGAGGGACTAGTCCGAGAGACCCAGTACTTC,CASSVEGLVRETQYF
TRBJ2-7,TRBV18,once,TRBD1,TGTGCCAGCTCACCGACAGGGTTCTCCTACGAGCAGTACTTC,CASSPTGFSYEQYF
TRBJ2-7,TRBV7-9,once,.,TGTGCCAGCAGCTTAGACAGGGTCCACTACGAGCAGTACTTC,CASSLDRVHYEQYF
TRBJ1-3,TRBV28,.,.,TGTGCCAGCACCCACTTCGAGGGCTCTGACACCATATATTTT,CASTHFEGSDTIYF
TRBJ1-5,TRBV18,.,TRBD1,TGTGCCAGCTCACCACCGGGACAGGGGGCTTATCAGCCCCAGCATTTT,CASSPPGQGAYQPQHF
TRBJ2-7,TRBV9,.,.,TGTGCCAGCAGCGTAGCTGGCGGGTACGCCTACGAGCAGTACTTC,CASSVAGGYAYEQYF
TRBJ1-3,TRBV7-3,.,TRBD1,TGTGCCAGCAGCATAGGGGGCAGGTTGGCTGGAAACACCATATATTTT,CASSIGGRLAGNTIYF
TRBJ2-3,TRBV19,once,.,TGTGCCAGTATGCGGGACCCGACCCTCTCAGATACGCAGTATTTT,CASMRDPTLSDTQYF
TRBJ1-1,TRBV27,.,.,TGTGCCAGCAGTAGGTTGGGGAGTTTCACTGAAGCTTTCTTT,CASSRLGSFTEAFF
TRBJ1-1,TRBV27,.,.,TGTGCCTCGGGGTCTGGAACTGAAGCTTTCTTT,CASGSGTEAFF
TRBJ1-6,TRBV29-1,.,TRBD1,TGCAGCGCCCAACAGGGGGCCGGTTCACCCCTCCACTTT,CSAQQGAGSPLHF
TRBJ1-3,TRBV7-3,.,TRBD1,TGTGCCAGCAGCCCCGCAGGGGGCCCTGGAGGAAACACCATATATTTT,CASSPAGGPGGNTIYF
TRBJ1-1,TRBV6-5,.,.,TGTGCCAGCAGGGAAGTGGGCATGAACACTGAAGCTTTCTTT,CASREVGMNTEAFF
TRBJ2-1,TRBV11-3,.,TRBD2,TGTGCCAGCAGCTTAGGGACTAGCGGTTACAATGAGCAGTTCTTC,CASSLGTSGYNEQFF
TRBJ2-2,TRBV11-2,.,.,TGTGCCAGCAGCTTCGCGATGAACACCGGGGAGCTGTTTTTT,CASSFAMNTGELFF
TRBJ2-7,TRBV27,.,.,TGTGCCAGCAGTTCCGGCGAAAGAAGGACAGCCTTGGGACGCGAGCAGTACTTC,CASSSGERRTALGREQYF
TRBJ2-5,TRBV14,.,.,TGTGCCAGCAGCCAAATTCTAGGATCGGGGGAGACCCAGTACTTC,CASSQILGSGETQYF
TRBJ2-5,TRBV5-1,.,.,TGCGCCAGCAGCGCGACCGGGACAATTCGAGAGACCCAGTACTTC,CASSATGTIRETQYF
TRBJ2-7,TRBV11-2,.,TRBD1,TGTGCCAGCAGCCCTATCTCCCGACAGGGAATTTACGAGCAGTACTTC,CASSPISRQGIYEQYF
TRBJ1-2,TRBV5-1,.,.,TGCGCCAGCAGCTTCGGTACTAACTATGGCTACACCTTC,CASSFGTNYGYTF
TRBJ2-1,TRBV9,once,.,TGTGCCAGCCGGAGGGACTCCTACAATGAGCAGTTCTTC,CASRRDSYNEQFF
TRBJ1-4,TRBV7-9,.,.,TGTTCCAGCAGCCCGACGGGGGGCCCGGCTAATGAAAAACTGTTTTTT,CSSSPTGGPANEKLFF
TRBJ1-2,TRBV2,.,.,TGTGCCAGCAGTGGGGCAGTCATCGGCTATGGCTACACCTTC,CASSGAVIGYGYTF
TRBJ1-2,TRBV4-2,.,TRBD1,TGTGCCAGCAGCCAAGTAATAAACAGGGGGAAATACTATGGCTACACCTTC,CASSQVINRGKYYGYTF
TRBJ1-1,TRBV11-2,once,.,TGTGCCAGCAGCTGGACAGAGAACACTGAAGCTTTCTTT,CASSWTENTEAFF
TRBJ2-7,TRBV18,once,TRBD2,TGTGCCAGCTCACCACCCATTGCGGGAGGTTTCACCTACGAGCAGTACTTC,CASSPPIAGGFTYEQYF
TRBJ2-2,TRBV11-2,.,.,TGTGCCAGCAGCCCGCCCCGTACTCCCGGCGGGGAGCTGTTTTTT,CASSPPRTPGGELFF
TRBJ1-2,TRBV6-6,once,.,TGTGCCAGCAGTCCCCCCCGGGGGGGCCCAAACTATGGCTACACCTTC,CASSPPRGGPNYGYTF
TRBJ1-1,TRBV7-8,.,TRBD1,TGTGCCAGCAGCTTAATACAGGGGGCTACTGAAGCTTTCTTT,CASSLIQGATEAFF
TRBJ1-5,TRBV28,.,.,TGTGCCAGCAGTTTACATAGCAATCAGCCCCAGCATTTT,CASSLHSNQPQHF
TRBJ1-5,TRBV19,few,TRBD1,TGTGCCAGTAGTATAAGACAGGGGGGTCAGCCCCAGCATTTT,CASSIRQGGQPQHF
TRBJ1-6,TRBV2,.,.,TGTGCCAGCAGTGGGGGGGACCGCTATTCACCCCTCCACTTT,CASSGGDRYSPLHF